A single sample is the source of the 26 T cell receptor beta chains below, sequenced in a study of cytomegalovirus exposure and HLA in healthy donors. The PCR contained 60 Vbeta and 13 Jbeta primers. The protocol was immunoSEQ multiplex PCR, while the TCRdb copy is restricted to in-frame clones and leaves out a portion. The data contain roughly 120,000 clones, just under 75% of them singletons. Input material: PBMCs. Receptors were obtained from a man in his fifties or sixties in good health and CMV-seropositive.

The chain links TRBV7-2 to TRBJ1-5; D is ambiguous. The CDR3 has 13 amino acids. V gave up 6 bases and J gave up 2 bases, with 8 bases separating them. CDR1 and CDR2 from the germline V gene are SGHTA and FQGNSA. CDR3 sequence reads: CASRDGGNQPQHF. The CDR3, as DNA: TGTGCCAGCAGGGACGGGGGCAATCAGCCCCAGCATTTT.

The chain combines TRBV12-5 with TRBJ1-3; D is uncertain. Germline loops: CDR1 LGHNT, CDR2 FRNRAP. The length of the CDR3 is 14 residues. Trimming left V 7 bases short and J 0 bases short, with 10 bases between. For the CDR3, the DNA is TGTGCTAGTGCCCGAGGGAGCTCTGGAAACACCATATATTTT. This gives the protein CASARGSSGNTIYF.

The J gene is TRBJ2-2, the V gene TRBV10-3, with TRBD2 matching 9 bases. This CDR3 is built from 16 residues. CDR1 ENHRY and CDR2 SYGVKD come from the germline V gene. Trimming took 8 bases from V and 5 from J; bases not matched to a gene: 12. As DNA, the CDR3 is TGTGCCATCCGAGAGCGGGGGGTCTCTCGAACCGGGGAGCTGTTTTTT. This translates into CAIRERGVSRTGELFF.

There are a few counts of this clone. The chain uses TRBV28 and TRBJ1-2; possible D gene TRBD1, 6 bases. The V end lost 7 bases, the J end lost 2 bases, and 8 bases lay between the germline ends. CDR1 and CDR2 (germline): MDHEN, SYDVKM. The CDR3 is 12 amino acids. CDR3 in amino acids: CASTQGNYGYTF. In DNA form, the CDR3 reads TGTGCCAGCACTCAGGGGAACTATGGCTACACCTTC.

The chain combines TRBV29-1 with TRBJ1-2, with 7 bases lining up with TRBD1. The length of the CDR3 is 17 residues. V shed 7 bases and J 4 bases; nucleotides not matched to a gene: 21. Germline CDR1 is SQVTM and CDR2 is ANQGSEA. The CDR3 protein is CSASVGAGNRGVYGYTF. For the CDR3, the DNA is TGCAGCGCGTCAGTCGGGGCAGGGAACAGGGGTGTCTATGGCTACACCTTC.

About this clone itself: The same CDR3 can be traced to other DNA sequences in this sample. This sequence joins TRBV11-2 and TRBJ2-1; 10 bases are shared with TRBD2. Germline CDR1 is SGHAT and CDR2 is FQNNGV. The CDR3 covers 16 residues. The junction had 4 bases not matched to a gene; V was cut back by 1 base and J by 4 bases. This CDR3 reads CASSLGGSGGYNEQFF. DNA of the CDR3: TGTGCCAGCAGCTTAGGAGGTAGCGGGGGGTACAATGAGCAGTTCTTC.

This clone has just a few counts. The V call is TRBV29-1, the J call TRBJ2-2; D might be TRBD1 (6 bases). V was pared by 7 bases and J by 6 bases, with 9 bases between. The CDR3 is 11 amino acids. Germline-derived CDR1 and CDR2 are SQVTM and ANQGSEA. The CDR3 nucleotides read TGCAGCGCACAGGGTCCCGGGGAGCTGTTTTTT. Translating gives CSAQGPGELFF.

V usage is TRBV4-1 and J usage is TRBJ1-6; D not resolved. Germline V lookup: CDR1 MGHRA, CDR2 YSYEKL. CDR3 length: 17 amino acids. The V gene lost 4 bases and the J gene lost 13 bases, with 26 bases spanning the gap. The CDR3: CASSPQSLWASIHPLHF. CDR3 DNA sequence: TGCGCCAGCAGCCCTCAATCCCTGTGGGCCTCAATTCACCCCCTCCACTTT.

This clone has only a few counts. J is TRBJ2-5 and V is TRBV11-2; 8 positions agree with TRBD2. Germline V gene data show CDR1 as SGHAT and CDR2 as FQNNGV. Trimming took 5 bases from V and 5 from J; bases not matched to a gene: 10. The CDR3 has 15 residues. The CDR3 reads CASSIEGTRGETQYF. In DNA, the CDR3 is TGTGCCAGCAGCATCGAGGGGACTAGGGGGGAGACCCAGTACTTC.

V is TRBV25-1 and J is TRBJ2-5; D gene unclear. The CDR3 contains 13 residues. The germline CDR1 and CDR2 sequences are MGHDK and SYGVNS. The V gene lost 0 bases and the J gene lost 6 bases, with 8 bases spanning the gap. The CDR3 region is CASSEYNAKTQYF. CDR3 sequence (DNA): TGTGCCAGCAGTGAATATAATGCGAAGACCCAGTACTTC. The full variable domain, with the rest looked up from reference TRBV25-1 and TRBJ2-5, is EADIYQTPRYLVIGTGKKITLECSQTMGHDKMYWYQQDPGMELHLIHYSYGVNSTEKGDLSSESTVSRIRTEHFPLTLESARPSHTSQYLCASSEYNAKTQYFGPGTRLLVL.

This clone was detected once. V and J are TRBV7-3 and TRBJ2-5; perhaps TRBD1 as D (6 bases). CDR1 is SGHTA and CDR2 is FQGTGA in the germline V gene. The CDR3 is made up of 13 amino acids. With 3 bases removed from V and 5 bases from J, the gap between germline ends came to 10 bases. The CDR3, as DNA: TGTGCCAGCAGCTTGGACAGAAAGGAGACCCAGTACTTC. The encoded protein is CASSLDRKETQYF.

The gene calls are TRBV27 and TRBJ2-3; D not certain. The CDR3 spans 14 residues. V gave up 1 base and J gave up 5 bases, with 10 bases separating them. Germline assignment: CDR1 MNHEY and CDR2 SMNVEV (reference sequence). CDR3: CASSLFTELDTQYF. The CDR3 DNA reads TGTGCCAGCAGTTTATTCACAGAATTAGATACGCAGTATTTT.

This clone was found once. The chain is built from TRBV7-8 and TRBJ2-3, with D perhaps TRBD2 (5 bases). Between the trimmed V and J ends, which lost 1 base and 5 bases, there was a span of 10 bases. This CDR3 has 14 residues. CDR1 is SGHVS and CDR2 is FQNEAQ in the germline V gene. Here the CDR3 reads CASSLGRARDTQYF. CDR3 coding DNA: TGTGCCAGCAGCTTAGGGCGGGCTAGAGATACGCAGTATTTT. The full variable domain, with the rest looked up from reference TRBV7-8 and TRBJ2-3, is GAGVSQSPRYKVAKRGQDVALRCDPISGHVSLFWYQQALGQGPEFLTYFQNEAQLDKSGLPSDRFFAERPEGSVSTLKIQRTQQEDSAVYLCASSLGRARDTQYFGPGTRLTVL.

This clone appeared once. The chain links TRBV5-1 to TRBJ1-1; the D is unclear. The germline V gene encodes CDR1 SGHRS and CDR2 YFSETQ. The CDR3 contains 14 residues. The ends were cut back, 0 bases at V and 2 bases at J, with 8 bases in the middle. The CDR3 DNA is TGCGCCAGCAGCTTGGAGAGGCCCAACACTGAAGCTTTCTTT. Translation gives CASSLERPNTEAFF.

The chain links TRBV28 to TRBJ2-6, with D possibly being TRBD2 (5 bases). Germline lookup yields CDR1 MDHEN and CDR2 SYDVKM. V lost 7 bases and J lost 0, with 22 bases in between. This CDR3 contains 19 residues. CDR3 in amino acids: CASTLVGTEVSSGANVLTF. The CDR3 nucleotides read TGTGCCAGCACCTTGGTTGGCACGGAGGTGTCCTCTGGGGCCAACGTCCTGACTTTC.

The V call is TRBV5-4, the J call TRBJ2-5, with 9 bases fitting TRBD1. The V gene end was trimmed by 5 bases and the J gene end by 1 base; junction bases not matched to a gene: 3. CDR3 length: 14 residues. Germline CDR1 reads SGHNT; CDR2 reads YYREEE (reference sequence). This CDR3 reads CASSAGQGQETQYF. CDR3 nucleotides: TGTGCCAGCAGTGCGGGACAGGGCCAAGAGACCCAGTACTTC. The full variable domain, its missing parts supplied by reference TRBV5-4 and TRBJ2-5, is ETGVTQSPTHLIKTRGQQVTLRCSSQSGHNTVSWYQQALGQGPQFIFQYYREEENGRGNFPPRFSGLQFPNYSSELNVNALELDDSALYLCASSAGQGQETQYFGPGTRLLVL.

This chain links TRBV10-2 with TRBJ2-1; 7 positions match TRBD2. The CDR3 is 14 residues long. V was pared by 5 bases and J by 7 bases, with 8 bases of the junction left unmatched. CDR1 WSHSY and CDR2 SAAADI come from the germline V gene. The CDR3 coding sequence is TGCGCCAGCAGTACCGGGACTAAGCCTAATGAGCAGTTCTTC. Its protein is CASSTGTKPNEQFF.

The J gene is TRBJ2-5, the V gene TRBV13, with D perhaps matching TRBD1 (5 bases). The CDR3 totals 16 residues. The germline CDR1 and CDR2 sequences are PRHDT and FYEKMQ (reference sequence). V lost 5 bases to trimming and J lost 4 bases, with 20 bases between them. Here the CDR3 DNA reads TGTGCCAGCAGCCAAGCTAGTAAGGGGTACCGAGAGACCCAGTACTTC. It encodes CASSQASKGYRETQYF.

CDR3 in amino acids: CASSPPSSGGYNEQFF. DNA of the CDR3: TGTGCCAGCAGCCCTCCTTCTAGCGGGGGTTACAATGAGCAGTTCTTC. The chain uses TRBV5-6 and TRBJ2-1; the match to TRBD2 covers 10 bases. This CDR3 has 16 amino acids. V lost 4 bases, J lost 4 bases, and 8 bases stayed unmatched. Germline assignment: CDR1 SGHDT and CDR2 YYEEEE.

This clone was picked up a small number of times. The V gene is TRBV2, the J gene TRBJ2-5; 7 bases map to TRBD1. CDR1 is SNHLY and CDR2 is FYNNEI in the germline V gene. The J segment lost 3 bases and the V segment lost 5 bases, leaving 9 bases of the junction unmatched. The CDR3 totals 15 residues. The CDR3: CASSPNSDREETQYF. As DNA, the CDR3 is TGTGCCAGCAGTCCCAACTCAGACAGGGAAGAGACCCAGTACTTC.

V gene TRBV2 combines with J gene TRBJ2-1; 7 bases match TRBD2. Per the germline V gene, CDR1 is SNHLY and CDR2 is FYNNEI. V was pared by 5 bases and J by 4 bases, with 8 bases of the junction left unmatched. The CDR3 loop spans 15 amino acids. CDR3 residues: CASSITGGRYNEQFF. The DNA of the CDR3 is TGTGCCAGCAGTATAACGGGGGGACGGTACAATGAGCAGTTCTTC.

This clone was seen just once. The CDR3 sequence is CSVGAGNSPLHF. The CDR3 bases are TGCAGCGTTGGGGCAGGAAATTCACCCCTCCACTTT. The rearrangement links TRBV29-1 to TRBJ1-6; D is undetermined. V lost 4 bases to trimming and J lost 7 bases, with 8 bases between them. CDR1 is SQVTM and CDR2 is ANQGSEA in the germline V gene. This CDR3 contains 12 residues.

The V and J genes are TRBV7-3 and TRBJ1-4; 8 nucleotides agree with TRBD1. Germline V gene sequence: CDR1 SGHTA, CDR2 FQGTGA. The CDR3 extends over 14 amino acids. Losses at the gene ends were 5 bases for V and 8 bases for J; bases not matched to a gene: 7. CDR3 residues: CASSAQGAPEKLFF. CDR3 nucleotide sequence: TGTGCCAGCAGCGCTCAGGGGGCTCCAGAAAAACTGTTTTTT.

The chain carries TRBV2 and TRBJ1-1; tentatively, D is TRBD1 (6 bases). This CDR3 spans 13 amino acids. Trimming removed 4 bases from V and 5 bases from J, with 11 bases in between. Germline V gene lookup returns CDR1 SNHLY and CDR2 FYNNEI. Here the CDR3 reads CASSVGRGTEAFF. Written as DNA, the CDR3 is TGTGCCAGCAGTGTGGGAAGGGGGACTGAAGCTTTCTTT.

This clone was counted only a few times. V gene TRBV4-1 combines with J gene TRBJ2-7; the D gene is possibly TRBD1 (6 bases). Germline V gene data show CDR1 as MGHRA and CDR2 as YSYEKL. The CDR3 runs 20 residues. Trimming pared 4 bases from V and 9 bases from J, leaving 37 bases between. Here the CDR3 DNA reads TGCGCCAGCAGCCCAGCGCAACTCTGGACAGCAAGGAGAGTAGTGAAAAGGCAGTACTTC. Translation gives CASSPAQLWTARRVVKRQYF.

In DNA, the CDR3 is TGCGCCAGCAGCTTTGCCCAGGGGGGAGAAAAACTGTTTTTT. Translation: CASSFAQGGEKLFF. The gene calls are TRBV5-1 and TRBJ1-4; 7 nucleotides line up with TRBD1. The CDR3 is 14 residues long. CDR1 and CDR2 (germline): SGHRS, YFSETQ. V dropped 2 bases and J dropped 8; count of bases not matched to a gene: 6. Full variable domain (missing parts from reference TRBV5-1 and TRBJ1-4): KAGVTQTPRYLIKTRGQQVTLSCSPISGHRSVSWYQQTPGQGLQFLFEYFSETQRNKGNFPGRFSGRQFSNSRSEMNVSTLELGDSALYLCASSFAQGGEKLFFGSGTQLSVL.